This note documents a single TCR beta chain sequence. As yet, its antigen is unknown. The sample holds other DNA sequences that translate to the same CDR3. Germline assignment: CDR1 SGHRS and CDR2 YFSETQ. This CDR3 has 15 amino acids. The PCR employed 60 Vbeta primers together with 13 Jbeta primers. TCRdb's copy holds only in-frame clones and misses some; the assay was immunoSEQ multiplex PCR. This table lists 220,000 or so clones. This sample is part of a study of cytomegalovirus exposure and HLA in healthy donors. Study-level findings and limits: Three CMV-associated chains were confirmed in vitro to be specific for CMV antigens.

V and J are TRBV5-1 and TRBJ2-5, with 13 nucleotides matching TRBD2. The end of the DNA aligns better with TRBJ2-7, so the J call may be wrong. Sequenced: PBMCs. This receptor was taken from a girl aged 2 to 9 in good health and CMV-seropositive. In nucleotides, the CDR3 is TGCGCCAGCAGCCCGGGACTAGCGGGAAACTACGAGCAGTACTTC. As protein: CASSPGLAGNYEQYF.